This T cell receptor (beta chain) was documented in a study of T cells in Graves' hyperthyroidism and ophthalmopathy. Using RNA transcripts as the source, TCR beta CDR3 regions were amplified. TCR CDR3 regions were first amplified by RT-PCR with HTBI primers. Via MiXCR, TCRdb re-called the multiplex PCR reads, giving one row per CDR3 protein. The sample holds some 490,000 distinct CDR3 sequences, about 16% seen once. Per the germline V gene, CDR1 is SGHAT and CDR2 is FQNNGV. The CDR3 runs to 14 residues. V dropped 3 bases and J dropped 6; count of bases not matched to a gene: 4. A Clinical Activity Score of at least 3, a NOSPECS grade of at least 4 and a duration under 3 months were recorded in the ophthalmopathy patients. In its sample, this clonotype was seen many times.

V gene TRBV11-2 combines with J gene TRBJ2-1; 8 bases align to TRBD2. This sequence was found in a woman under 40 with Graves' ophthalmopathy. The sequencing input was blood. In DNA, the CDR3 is TGTGCCAGCAGCTTTGGGACTAGTGTCAATGAGCAGTTCTTC. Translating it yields CASSFGTSVNEQFF.